This T cell receptor (beta chain) comes out of a study of human T cells and chemical hapten exposure. At the level of the study: Small differences in pooled library volume mainly drove the variation in TCR yields per sample.

This clonotype occurred a few times. This CDR3 region has 16 residues. Germline assignment: CDR1 LNHDA and CDR2 SQIVND (reference sequence). Trimming left V 2 bases short and J 1 base short, with 9 bases between. Time point noted: patch test 3, about 24 weeks after DPC sensitization. Specified treatment: therapeutic diphenylcyclopropenone sensitization with weekly scalp DPC. The study drew its donors from alopecia patients who were 18 to 70 years old and suitable for DPC. MiXCR, run by TCRdb on the RACE reads, gives a single entry per CDR3 protein. The data contain fewer than 80,000 distinct CDR3 sequences, 11% of them singletons.

The clonotype was recovered from a woman in her 30s with alopecia areata. Some clones in this sample may be carry-over from other donors' samples. The chain carries TRBV19 and TRBJ2-6; D possibly matches TRBD1 or TRBD2 (6 bases each). The specimen was whole blood, collected in connection with sensitization to the hapten diphenylcyclopropenone (DPC). The CDR3 is CASSISGASGANVLTF. CDR3 nucleotides: TGTGCCAGTAGTATATCGGGGGCTTCTGGGGCCAACGTCCTGACTTTC.